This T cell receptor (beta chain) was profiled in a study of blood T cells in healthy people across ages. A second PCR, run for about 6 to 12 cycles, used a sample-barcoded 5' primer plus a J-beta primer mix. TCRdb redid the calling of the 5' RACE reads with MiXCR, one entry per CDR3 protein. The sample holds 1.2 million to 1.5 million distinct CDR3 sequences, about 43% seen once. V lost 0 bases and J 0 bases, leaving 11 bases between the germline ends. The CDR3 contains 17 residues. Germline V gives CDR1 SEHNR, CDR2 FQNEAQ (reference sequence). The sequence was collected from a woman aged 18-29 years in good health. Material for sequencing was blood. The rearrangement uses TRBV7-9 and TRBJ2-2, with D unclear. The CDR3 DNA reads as TGTGCCAGCAGCTTAGCGGTGCTTGACGCGAACACCGGGGAGCTGTTTTTT. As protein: CASSLAVLDANTGELFF. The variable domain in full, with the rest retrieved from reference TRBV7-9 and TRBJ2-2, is DTGVSQNPRHKITKRGQNVTFRCDPISEHNRLYWYRQTLGQGPEFLTYFQNEAQLEKSRLLSDRFSAERPKGSFSTLEIQRTEQGDSAMYLCASSLAVLDANTGELFFGEGSRLTVL.